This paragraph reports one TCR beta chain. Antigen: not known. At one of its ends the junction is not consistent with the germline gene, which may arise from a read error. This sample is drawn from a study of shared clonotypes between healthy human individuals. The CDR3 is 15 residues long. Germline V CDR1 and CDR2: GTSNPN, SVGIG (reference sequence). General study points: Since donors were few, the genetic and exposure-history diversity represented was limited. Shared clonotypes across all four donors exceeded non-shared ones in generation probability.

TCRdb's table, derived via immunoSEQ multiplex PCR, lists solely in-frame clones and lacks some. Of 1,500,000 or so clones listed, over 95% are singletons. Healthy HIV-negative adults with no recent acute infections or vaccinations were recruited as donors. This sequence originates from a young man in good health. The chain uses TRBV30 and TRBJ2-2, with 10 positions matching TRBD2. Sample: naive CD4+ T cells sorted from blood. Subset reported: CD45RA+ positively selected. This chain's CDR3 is CAWVAGGPNTGELFF. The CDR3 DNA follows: TGTGCCTGGGTAGCGGGAGGCCCGAACACTGGGGAGCTGTTTTTT.